The 9 T cell receptor beta chains below come from one sample, sequenced in a study of cytotoxic CD8 clonotypes in ibrutinib-treated CLL. TCRdb's table, derived via immunoSEQ multiplex PCR, lists solely in-frame clones and lacks some. The sample has some 310,000 clones, almost 80% seen once. The starting material was PBMCs, obtained before ibrutinib treatment. Every receptor here comes from a human donor with chronic lymphocytic leukemia.

The V gene is TRBV29-1, the J gene TRBJ1-1; a weak D match, TRBD1 (5 bases). The CDR3 has 12 residues. The germline V gene has CDR1 SQVTM and CDR2 ANQGSEA. The germline V and J ends were trimmed by 6 bases and 3 bases, with 11 bases remaining between them. This CDR3 is CSVADTYTEAFF. The CDR3 DNA reads as TGCAGCGTGGCGGACACCTACACTGAAGCTTTCTTT.

The chain uses TRBV28 and TRBJ1-5; tentatively, D is TRBD1 (6 bases). CDR3 length equals 13 residues. Per the germline V gene, CDR1 is MDHEN and CDR2 is SYDVKM. The V end lost 5 bases, the J end lost 4 bases, and 9 bases lay between the germline ends. CDR3 nucleotide sequence: TGTGCCAGCAGTGGGGGGCTGAATCAGCCCCAGCATTTT. It translates to CASSGGLNQPQHF.

The chain combines TRBV6-1 with TRBJ2-1; weak D call: TRBD1 (5 bases). V was trimmed by 3 bases and J by 12 bases, leaving 15 bases between them. Per germline, CDR1 MNHNS and CDR2 SASEGT. The CDR3 runs to 13 residues. The CDR3 loop is CASSDGAISRQFF. The CDR3 DNA reads TGTGCCAGCAGTGATGGGGCAATTTCCAGGCAGTTCTTC.

The chain links TRBV11-2 to TRBJ1-2; TRBD1 matches at 8 bases. Germline-derived CDR1 and CDR2 are SGHAT and FQNNGV. Germline trimming cut 1 base from V and 4 bases from J; bases unmatched to any gene: 2. The CDR3 is 14 amino acids. CDR3 amino acids: CASSLAGGGYGYTF. Written as DNA, the CDR3 is TGTGCCAGCAGCTTAGCAGGGGGCGGCTATGGCTACACCTTC.

CDR3 protein: CASSLPRGQATSNYGYTF. The CDR3 bases are TGTGCCAGCAGCTTACCAAGGGGGCAGGCCACGTCTAACTATGGCTACACCTTC. The chain is built from TRBV7-9 and TRBJ1-2, with 7 bases that match TRBD1. The V gene's germline CDR1 is SEHNR and CDR2 FQNEAQ (reference sequence). The V segment lost 2 bases and the J segment 0 bases; nucleotides outside the gene matches: 12. This CDR3 spans 18 amino acids.

The genes are TRBV1 and TRBJ2-1; TRBD1 reflects the table's D call only, with no check against the DNA. TRBV1 is a pseudogene segment. This CDR3 is built from 17 residues. The CDR3 region has the DNA TGCACCAGCAGCCAAGAGGGGCGCGGAAGCTCCTACAATGAGCAGTTCTTC. Translation gives CTSSQEGRGSSYNEQFF.

The V gene is TRBV5-1, the J gene TRBJ2-2; the match to TRBD2 covers 10 bases. Germline CDR1 is SGHRS and CDR2 is YFSETQ. The V segment lost 3 bases and the J segment 8 bases; nucleotides outside the gene matches: 7. This CDR3 is built from 15 residues. The CDR3 nucleotides read TGCGCCAGCAGCTCCGGACTAGCGGAATCAGGGGAGCTGTTTTTT. It specifies CASSSGLAESGELFF.

The chain employs TRBV6-1 and TRBJ2-7; TRBD2 matches at 7 bases. The germline V gene has CDR1 MNHNS and CDR2 SASEGT. CDR3 length: 13 amino acids. V shed 4 bases, J shed 2 bases, and the junction held 2 bases outside the gene matches. DNA for the CDR3: TGTGCCAGCAGTGTTGGGACTACCTACGAGCAGTACTTC. This codes for CASSVGTTYEQYF.

The CDR3 spells CASSPETGYTGELFF. CDR3 nucleotides: TGTGCCAGCTCACCTGAGACAGGGTACACCGGGGAGCTGTTTTTT. The V and J genes are TRBV18 and TRBJ2-2; 7 bases match TRBD1. CDR1 is KGHSH and CDR2 is LQKENI in the germline V gene. The V gene end was trimmed by 3 bases and the J gene end by 3 bases; junction bases not matched to a gene: 4. The CDR3 runs to 15 residues.